These 16 T cell receptor beta chains share one sample of origin, sequenced in a study of identifying expanded T cells in peripheral blood (dated by TCRdb to the late 2010s). Libraries were prepared through the immunoSEQ multiplex PCR assay. The immuneACCESS repertoire file appears here via TCRdb, limited to in-frame rearrangements. These files lack a portion of the clones; in checked studies, under half of the deficit traces to unresolved V genes, and the cause of the others is not known. The sample table lists 70,000 or so clones, 75% to 90% of them with a count of one. The ten most abundant clones make up about 3.3% of the sample. Source material: blood. The receptors were sampled from a person between 18 and 69 years old in good health.

The V gene is TRBV7-2, the J gene TRBJ1-4; 9 positions agree with TRBD1. The CDR3 runs to 16 residues. The V segment lost 2 bases and the J segment 8 bases; nucleotides outside the gene matches: 9. The V gene's germline CDR1 is SGHTA and CDR2 FQGNSA. The CDR3 sequence: CASSLSLGQGNEKLFF. In nucleotides, the CDR3 is TGTGCCAGCAGCTTATCCCTTGGACAGGGGAACGAAAAACTGTTTTTT. Based on the CDR3 plus reference TRBV7-2 and TRBJ1-4, the full variable domain is GAGVSQSPSNKVTEKGKDVELRCDPISGHTALYWYRQSLGQGLEFLIYFQGNSAPDKSGLPSDRFSAERTGGSVSTLTIQRTQQEDSAVYLCASSLSLGQGNEKLFFGSGTQLSVL.

V usage is TRBV7-6 and J usage is TRBJ1-3; D unresolved. The V end lost 7 bases, the J end lost 0 bases, and 13 bases lay between the germline ends. Per germline, CDR1 SGHVS and CDR2 FNYEAQ. This CDR3 has 15 amino acids. DNA for the CDR3: TGTGCCAGCATCCCCAGTGCGAGCTCTGGAAACACCATATATTTT. Translated: CASIPSASSGNTIYF.

The V and J genes are TRBV29-1 and TRBJ2-1; TRBD2 aligns across 9 bases. The CDR3 length is 15 residues. CDR1 is SQVTM and CDR2 is ANQGSEA in the germline V gene. V lost 5 bases and J lost 3; bases outside the gene matches: 8. CDR3 protein: CSVRGAGGRYNEQFF. The CDR3 DNA reads as TGCAGCGTTCGAGGGGCGGGAGGGCGCTACAATGAGCAGTTCTTC.

This chain joins TRBV19 and TRBJ1-5; no firm D call. Germline CDR1 LNHDA, CDR2 SQIVND (reference sequence). The CDR3 sequence is 12 residues long. The V end lost 2 bases, the J end lost 6 bases, and 5 bases lay between the germline ends. CDR3 DNA sequence: TGTGCCAGTAGTATATTGGGTCAGCCCCAGCATTTT. Residues: CASSILGQPQHF. Together with reference TRBV19 and TRBJ1-5, the CDR3 gives the full variable domain: DGGITQSPKYLFRKEGQNVTLSCEQNLNHDAMYWYRQDPGQGLRLIYYSQIVNDFQKGDIAEGYSVSREKKESFPLTVTSAQKNPTAFYLCASSILGQPQHFGDGTRLSIL.

The chain employs TRBV15 and TRBJ1-5, with D possibly TRBD1 on 5 matching bases. V lost 0 bases, J lost 7 bases, and 13 bases lay in between. The CDR3 has 15 amino acids. Germline values: CDR1 LNHNV, CDR2 YYDKDF (reference sequence). Written as DNA, the CDR3 is TGTGCCACCAGCAGAGATTCCCAGGGTAACCAGCCCCAGCATTTT. Its translation: CATSRDSQGNQPQHF.

This chain uses TRBV7-2 with TRBJ2-2; D is possibly TRBD1 (5 bases). This CDR3 contains 14 residues. The germline V gene encodes CDR1 SGHTA and CDR2 FQGNSA. Trimming pared 4 bases from V and 3 bases from J, leaving 9 bases between. The CDR3 nucleotides are TGTGCCAGCAGCTCCCAGGGCTACACCGGGGAGCTGTTTTTT. Amino acids: CASSSQGYTGELFF.

The chain combines TRBV10-3 with TRBJ2-3; D possibly corresponds to TRBD2 (6 bases). Germline assignment: CDR1 ENHRY and CDR2 SYGVKD. V was shortened by 8 bases and J by 4 bases, with 16 bases between the two germline ends. This CDR3 contains 14 residues. The CDR3 sequence is CAIGGSVQSDTQYF. The CDR3, as DNA: TGTGCCATCGGGGGGAGCGTACAATCAGATACGCAGTATTTT.

The chain links TRBV18 to TRBJ2-7, with TRBD2 matching over 13 bases. V lost 4 bases, J lost 2 bases, and 8 bases stayed unmatched. Germline CDR1 and CDR2: KGHSH and LQKENI. This CDR3 is built from 17 residues. The DNA for the CDR3 is TGTGCCAGCTCACGAAGCCTTGGGACTAGCGGGGCCTACGAGCAGTACTTC. It codes for CASSRSLGTSGAYEQYF. Drawing the rest from reference TRBV18 and TRBJ2-7, the complete variable domain is NAGVMQNPRHLVRRRGQEARLRCSPMKGHSHVYWYRQLPEEGLKFMVYLQKENIIDESGMPKERFSAEFPKEGPSILRIQQVVRGDSAAYFCASSRSLGTSGAYEQYFGPGTRLTVT.

CDR3 DNA sequence: TGCAGCGTTGAAGAGGGAGTGGCTTCGGGCGAGCAGTACTTC. Residues: CSVEEGVASGEQYF. The chain couples TRBV29-1 to TRBJ2-7, with a tentative D call TRBD2 (5 bases). CDR1 is SQVTM and CDR2 is ANQGSEA in the germline V gene. The CDR3 spans 14 residues. The germline V and J ends were trimmed by 0 bases and 6 bases, with 15 bases remaining between them.

The count of this clone is one. The J gene is TRBJ2-3, the V gene TRBV29-1; no definite D call. CDR1 is SQVTM and CDR2 is ANQGSEA in the germline V gene. This CDR3 is 13 amino acids long. V was pared by 3 bases and J by 0 bases, with 7 bases between. This CDR3 reads CSVDKASTDTQYF. CDR3 DNA: TGCAGCGTTGATAAGGCTAGCACAGATACGCAGTATTTT.

This clone was seen only a few times. The chain combines TRBV18 with TRBJ1-6; 9 nucleotides line up with TRBD1. The V segment lost 3 bases and the J segment 10 bases; nucleotides outside the gene matches: 16. CDR3 length: 18 residues. Germline assignment: CDR1 KGHSH and CDR2 LQKENI. DNA of the CDR3: TGTGCCAGCTCACCCTTCGTCCCGGGACAGGGTGCGGGATCACCCCTCCACTTT. Amino acids: CASSPFVPGQGAGSPLHF.

This sequence joins TRBV19 and TRBJ2-7; 7 positions agree with TRBD1. The germline gives CDR1 LNHDA, CDR2 SQIVND (reference sequence). This CDR3 has 14 residues. V was pared by 6 bases and J by 2 bases, with 7 bases of the junction left unmatched. The CDR3 coding sequence is TGTGCCAGTAGAAACAGGGGTGGACCCTACGAGCAGTACTTC. Its protein product is CASRNRGGPYEQYF.

The V call is TRBV20-1, the J call TRBJ2-5; D not resolved. Germline V CDR1 and CDR2: DFQATT, SNEGSKA (reference sequence). Trimming left V 2 bases short and J 2 bases short, with 3 bases between. This CDR3 has 11 amino acids. CDR3: CSARQQETQYF. The CDR3 DNA reads TGCAGTGCTAGACAGCAAGAGACCCAGTACTTC.

This clone was found a few times. The chain recombines TRBV29-1 with TRBJ1-2; no reliable D call. Trimming stripped 1 base from V and 0 bases from J, with 6 bases between. The germline V gene encodes CDR1 SQVTM and CDR2 ANQGSEA. This CDR3 is built from 13 residues. Here the CDR3 reads CSVEGGANYGYTF. DNA for the CDR3: TGCAGCGTTGAAGGCGGCGCTAACTATGGCTACACCTTC.

This sequence joins TRBV18 and TRBJ2-5, with unresolved D. Germline-derived CDR1 and CDR2 are KGHSH and LQKENI. The CDR3 is made up of 12 amino acids. With 1 base removed from V and 5 bases from J, the gap between germline ends came to 5 bases. This CDR3 is CASSPQVETQYF. CDR3 bases: TGTGCCAGCTCACCACAGGTTGAGACCCAGTACTTC.

The chain is built from TRBV28 and TRBJ2-3; 9 bases match TRBD1. Per the germline V gene, CDR1 is MDHEN and CDR2 is SYDVKM. CDR3 length: 15 amino acids. V lost 3 bases to trimming and J lost 4 bases; unmatched junction nucleotides: 5. The CDR3 sequence is CASSFRGQGADTQYF. CDR3 nucleotides: TGTGCCAGCAGTTTTAGGGGACAGGGCGCAGATACGCAGTATTTT.